This TCR beta chain appears in the sequencing data of a study of blood T cell repertoires in COVID-19 (TCRdb year 2020). In the study overall: Samples covering the acute and convalescent phases of COVID-19 were provided by collaborators in the United States, Italy and Spain. The dataset comprised deeply sampled blood TCRbeta repertoires from subjects exposed to, actively infected with, or recovered from COVID-19. Samples were obtained from the ongoing ImmuneRACE study (first 160 participants) and from 1,254 subjects provided by 6 global collaborators. The material from the prospective study consisted of cDNA or gDNA derived from T cells, B-cell-depleted T cells, or PBMCs. The repertoires were released in a freely available public database meant as a resource for research on the immune response to SARS-CoV-2. HLA class I and class II types, where available, came from metadata supplied by the sample provider rather than from assay-based typing. The sample metadata nearly always contained a de-identified subject ID, COVID-19 status, age in years and sex. Study-wide findings and limitations: How much clinical and demographic metadata was included differed by source and by participant, and the metadata was provided uncurated.

TCRbeta CDR3 regions were amplified from genomic DNA by means of the immunoSEQ Assay, a bias-controlled multiplex PCR. Under the source paper's analysis protocol: The number of nucleated cells in each sample was estimated from the amplification of reference gene primers within the assay. To quantify the absolute abundance of each unique TCRbeta CDR3 rearrangement, sequence reads were collapsed and filtered. For each sample, productive Simpson clonality was calculated as the square root of Simpson's diversity index across productive rearrangements. The source is immuneACCESS, and TCRdb retained only in-frame sequences with V and J called. Part of the clones is not carried over; for the studies checked, unresolved V genes explain less than half of this, and the remainder is unexplained. V and J calls and clone size follow that table, whereas D and trimming were derived from the DNA. The sample contains around 240,000 clones, more than 75% of them found a single time. The ten largest clonotypes hold roughly 3% of the sample.

A second Seattle source provided samples from volunteer blood donors who had recovered from COVID-19. The collaborating institutions used their own protocols to collect whole blood in K2EDTA tubes. For TCRbeta analysis, collaborators shipped samples in one of three forms: frozen whole blood, isolated PBMCs, or DNA extracted from either of those sample types. The junction shows trimming of 5 bases on V and 4 bases on J, and the gene matches do not reach 6 bases of it. From its cysteine to its phenylalanine, the CDR3 spans 15 amino acids. CDR3 DNA only is kept here, 45 bases in frame from base 1. Reading the germline V gene gives CDR1 SGHTA and CDR2 FQGNSA. Comments on this clone: There is no known antigen for this receptor. Base qualities were left out, and no much larger clone turns up one base away.

The chain links TRBV7-2 with TRBJ2-5, with 11 bases in between that match TRBD2. The material sequenced was peripheral blood. This TCR derives from a woman aged 25 to 39 who had recovered from COVID-19. The sequenced DNA is TGTGCCAGCAGCCCTAGCGGGGGGCCAGTAGAGACCCAGTACTTC. The translation is CASSPSGGPVETQYF.